These T cell receptor beta chains were read from a single sample in a study of blood T cells in healthy people across ages. TCRdb recomputed calls from the 5' RACE reads with MiXCR, one row per CDR3 protein. Of fewer than 700,000 distinct CDR3 sequences detected, about 45% appear once; the ten largest clones hold roughly 25%. Sequenced material: blood. These receptors came from an elderly man in good health. CDR3s leave out the opening cysteine and the closing phenylalanine or tryptophan. Fields, in order: CDR3 length, V gene, J gene, CDR3 protein.

cdr3_length: 14
v_call: TRBV3-1
j_call: TRBJ2-1
cdr3_aa: ASSQGLARAMGEQF

cdr3_length: 16
v_call: TRBV4-1
j_call: TRBJ2-1
cdr3_aa: ASSQVSLAVSSYNEQF

cdr3_length: 12
v_call: TRBV6-5
j_call: TRBJ2-5
cdr3_aa: ATNSGGFLNEQY

cdr3_length: 12
v_call: TRBV9
j_call: TRBJ2-5
cdr3_aa: ASSSAGQAETQY

cdr3_length: 15
v_call: TRBV27
j_call: TRBJ2-7
cdr3_aa: ASSFSSYRRGNYEQY

cdr3_length: 14
v_call: TRBV7-3
j_call: TRBJ1-6
cdr3_aa: ASSLMSAGYNSPLH

cdr3_length: 10
v_call: TRBV10-3
j_call: TRBJ2-5
cdr3_aa: ATRDREETQY

cdr3_length: 12
v_call: TRBV6-2/TRBV6-3
j_call: TRBJ1-6
cdr3_aa: ASSRGQPNSPLH

cdr3_length: 13
v_call: TRBV3-1
j_call: TRBJ1-6
cdr3_aa: ASSPRGGDNSPLH

cdr3_length: 12
v_call: TRBV4-3
j_call: TRBJ2-1
cdr3_aa: ASSRGDFNNEQF

cdr3_length: 14
v_call: TRBV6-6
j_call: TRBJ1-1
cdr3_aa: ASSLGQGVANTEAI

cdr3_length: 15
v_call: TRBV4-2
j_call: TRBJ2-7
cdr3_aa: ASSQGVGGGNSYEQY

cdr3_length: 13
v_call: TRBV20-1
j_call: TRBJ2-5
cdr3_aa: SATLSPGLAETQY

cdr3_length: 14
v_call: TRBV6-6
j_call: TRBJ1-1
cdr3_aa: ASSRPPGQGNTEAF

cdr3_length: 14
v_call: TRBV4-3
j_call: TRBJ2-5
cdr3_aa: ASSLIFGTVQETQY

cdr3_length: 11
v_call: TRBV7-2
j_call: TRBJ2-3
cdr3_aa: ASSKAGGDTQY

cdr3_length: 12
v_call: TRBV20-1
j_call: TRBJ2-7
cdr3_aa: SARSSGDSYEQY

cdr3_length: 11
v_call: TRBV7-2
j_call: TRBJ1-4
cdr3_aa: ASSKRGSEKLF

cdr3_length: 13
v_call: TRBV20-1
j_call: TRBJ2-5
cdr3_aa: SAPPGLAGGGTQY

cdr3_length: 11
v_call: TRBV6-2/TRBV6-3
j_call: TRBJ2-3
cdr3_aa: ASSFGSKGTQY

cdr3_length: 12
v_call: TRBV7-2
j_call: TRBJ2-5
cdr3_aa: ASSPSGVLETQY

cdr3_length: 14
v_call: TRBV4-3
j_call: TRBJ2-3
cdr3_aa: ASSQERRGDTDTQY

cdr3_length: 12
v_call: TRBV29-1
j_call: TRBJ2-1
cdr3_aa: SAEGLAGYNEQF

cdr3_length: 12
v_call: TRBV6-2/TRBV6-3
j_call: TRBJ2-7
cdr3_aa: ASSDGGKSYEQY

cdr3_length: 12
v_call: TRBV20-1
j_call: TRBJ2-5
cdr3_aa: GAGKLAVGNEQY

cdr3_length: 16
v_call: TRBV28
j_call: TRBJ1-5
cdr3_aa: ASSSLKIGTGTGQPQH

cdr3_length: 11
v_call: TRBV6-6
j_call: TRBJ2-1
cdr3_aa: ASSTRDTSRPF

cdr3_length: 13
v_call: TRBV7-2
j_call: TRBJ2-5
cdr3_aa: ASSRPGTNQETQY

cdr3_length: 12
v_call: TRBV5-1
j_call: TRBJ2-3
cdr3_aa: ASRYGDYADTQY

cdr3_length: 12
v_call: TRBV29-1
j_call: TRBJ1-1
cdr3_aa: SVDLQGGNTEAF